This note documents a single T cell receptor beta chain sequence. Its target antigen remains unknown. Nothing much larger sits one base from this clone, and base qualities are not available. These data are taken from a study of PD-L1 blockade in urothelial cancer (dated 2017 in TCRdb). About the full investigation: All patients started therapy in about 2014 and received atezolizumab 1,200 mg intravenously every 3 weeks. About nine tenths of the roughly 29 patients were identified as males with urothelial cancer of bladder origin, and a prior smoking history was reported by 18 of 29 patients. Patients had an ECOG performance status of 0 or 1 and had received between 0 and 3 prior chemotherapy regimens. Blood samples were analyzed at 3 weeks after treatment start (second dose) and at 6 weeks after treatment start. Blood samples gave a median of approximately 150,000 T cells and 77,000 or so unique TCRs, with a median clonality of roughly 0.08. An exploratory multi-omic analysis was conducted of the somatic, immune and clinical correlates of response to PD-L1 blockade with atezolizumab in urothelial cancer. Pretreatment tumor samples and matched peripheral blood, collected serially before and after atezolizumab treatment, underwent TCR sequencing. Durable clinical benefit meant progression-free survival longer than 6 months, and TCR features were also tested against progression-free and overall survival. In the same patients, whole exome sequencing and RNA sequencing of pretreatment tumors were performed in addition to TCR sequencing. Some ten patients reached durable clinical benefit, while about 20 patients did not. Twenty-nine patients had pretreatment blood TCR-seq, around 25 had at least one posttreatment blood collection, and around 25 had tumor TCR-seq.

From the germline V gene, CDR1 is MNHNS and CDR2 is SASEGT. V and J lose 8 bases and 0 bases, and a span of 14 bases separates them. The CDR3, cysteine through phenylalanine, is 14 amino acids long. This entry keeps only the CDR3 DNA: 42 bases, framed from base 1. Synthetic TCR analog templates were spiked into each PCR so that absolute template abundance could be estimated from read counts. The immunoSEQ assay used bias-controlled V and J gene primers to amplify TCRbeta CDR3 regions from genomic DNA. Rearranged TCRbeta segments were sequenced at approximately 20X coverage. Regarding the original processing steps: Sequencing errors were corrected by clustering and CDR3s were annotated against IMGT to assign V, D and J genes. Only productive TCRbeta rearrangements were used in downstream analyses, excluding out-of-frame or stop-codon sequences. Clonality was calculated as one minus the Shannon entropy normalized by the log of the number of unique productive sequences. Fisher's exact test with Benjamini-Hochberg correction, using a cutoff of adjusted p below 0.01, was how clones that differed between time points or between blood and tumor were identified. In TCRdb, the immuneACCESS table is reduced to in-frame sequences with V and J assigned. These tables do not hold every clone; where another copy was compared, an unresolved V gene accounts for under half, and the others remain unexplained. V, J and clone size are those of that table, while D and trimming were read from the DNA. The table for this sample lists about 76,000 clones; around four fifths of them were counted only once. The ten most abundant clones make up about 5.1% of the sample.

Study-wide findings and limitations: Patients with durable benefit showed greater expansion of tumor-associated TCR clones in peripheral blood 3 weeks after starting treatment (n ≈ 23, p = 0.022). Because the sample size was small (n of about 29) and many exploratory analyses were performed, the results are intended to be hypothesis-generating. A pretreatment peripheral blood TCR clonality below the median was linked to improved progression-free and overall survival.

The cohort included 29 patients with locally advanced or metastatic urothelial carcinoma who were treated at Memorial Sloan Kettering on a trial protocol. Peripheral blood mononuclear cells were collected from each patient pretreatment and during treatment, giving between 1 and 8 total time points per patient. The Qiagen DNeasy Blood extraction kit was used to purify genomic DNA from total PBMCs and from tumor samples. PBMCs were collected pretreatment and during treatment, and were isolated and stored as previously described. Recombination linked TRBV6-1 to TRBJ2-7; the D region possibly corresponds to TRBD2 (5 bases align). Sequenced here: PBMCs, sampled around atezolizumab (anti-PD-L1) treatment. This sequence originates from a man between 65 and 80 years old with urothelial cancer. The CDR3 region: CASSGIPPSYEQYF. The DNA is TGTGCCAGCTCGGGAATCCCCCCCTCCTACGAGCAGTACTTC.